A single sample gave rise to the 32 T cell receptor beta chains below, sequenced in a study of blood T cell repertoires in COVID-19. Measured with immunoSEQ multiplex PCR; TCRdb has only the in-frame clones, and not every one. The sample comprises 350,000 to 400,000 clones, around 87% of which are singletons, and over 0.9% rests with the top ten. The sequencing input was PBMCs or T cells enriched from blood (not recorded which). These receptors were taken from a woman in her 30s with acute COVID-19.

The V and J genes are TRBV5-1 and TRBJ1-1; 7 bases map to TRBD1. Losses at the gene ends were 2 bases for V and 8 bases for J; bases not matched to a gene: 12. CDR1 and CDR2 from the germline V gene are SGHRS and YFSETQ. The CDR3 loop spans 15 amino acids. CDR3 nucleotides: TGCGCCAGCAGCTTAGGGACAGCCCTTACAAGCGAAGCTTTCTTT. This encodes CASSLGTALTSEAFF.

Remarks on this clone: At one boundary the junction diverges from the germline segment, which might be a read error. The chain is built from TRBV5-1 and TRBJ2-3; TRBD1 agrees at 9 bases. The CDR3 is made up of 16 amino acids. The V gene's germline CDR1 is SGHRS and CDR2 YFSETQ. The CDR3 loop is CASRFATGGLTDTQYF. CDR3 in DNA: TGCGCCAGCCGCTTCGCAACAGGGGGCTTGACCGATACGCAGTATTTT. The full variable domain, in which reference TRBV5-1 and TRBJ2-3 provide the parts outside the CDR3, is KAGVTQTPRYLIKTRGQQVTLSCSPISGHRSVSWYQQTPGQGLQFLFEYFSETQRNKGNFPGRFSGRQFSNSRSEMNVSTLELGDSALYLCASRFATGGLTDTQYFGPGTRLTVL.

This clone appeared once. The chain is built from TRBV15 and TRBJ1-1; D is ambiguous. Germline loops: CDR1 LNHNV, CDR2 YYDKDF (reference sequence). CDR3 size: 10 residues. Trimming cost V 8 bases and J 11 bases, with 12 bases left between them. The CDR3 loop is CATGGPGAFF. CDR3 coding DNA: TGTGCCACCGGAGGACCCGGGGCTTTCTTT. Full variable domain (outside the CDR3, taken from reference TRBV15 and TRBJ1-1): DAMVIQNPRYQVTQFGKPVTLSCSQTLNHNVMYWYQQKSSQAPKLLFHYYDKDFNNEADTPDNFQSRRPNTSFCFLDIRSPGLGDTAMYLCATGGPGAFFGQGTRLTVV.

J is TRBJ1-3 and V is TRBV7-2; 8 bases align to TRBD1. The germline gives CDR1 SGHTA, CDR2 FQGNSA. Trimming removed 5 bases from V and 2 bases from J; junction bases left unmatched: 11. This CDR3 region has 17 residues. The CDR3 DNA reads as TGTGCCAGCAGCGGAGGGCAGGGGGCGAAGCCTGGAAACACCATATATTTT. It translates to CASSGGQGAKPGNTIYF.

CDR3 DNA sequence: TGCGCCAGCAGTCAGGGCTTGAACACTGAAGCTTTCTTT. It yields the protein CASSQGLNTEAFF. The chain carries TRBV10-1 and TRBJ1-1, with D tentatively TRBD1 (5 bases). Germline V gene lookup returns CDR1 WNHNN and CDR2 SYGVQD (reference sequence). The CDR3 loop spans 13 amino acids. Between the trimmed V and J ends, which lost 5 bases and 0 bases, there was a span of 7 bases.

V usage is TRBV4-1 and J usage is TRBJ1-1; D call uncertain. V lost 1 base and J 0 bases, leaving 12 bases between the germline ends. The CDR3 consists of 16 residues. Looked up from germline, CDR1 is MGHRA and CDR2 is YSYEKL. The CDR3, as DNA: TGCGCCAGCAGCCAAGGAGATGCGAGTATGAACACTGAAGCTTTCTTT. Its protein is CASSQGDASMNTEAFF.

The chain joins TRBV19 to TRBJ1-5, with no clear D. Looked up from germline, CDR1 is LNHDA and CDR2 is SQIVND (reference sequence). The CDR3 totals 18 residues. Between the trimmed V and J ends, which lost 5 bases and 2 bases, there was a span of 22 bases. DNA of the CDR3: TGTGCCAGTAGTTCACAACACCCTCTATCTGGAGGCAATCAGCCCCAGCATTTT. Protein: CASSSQHPLSGGNQPQHF.

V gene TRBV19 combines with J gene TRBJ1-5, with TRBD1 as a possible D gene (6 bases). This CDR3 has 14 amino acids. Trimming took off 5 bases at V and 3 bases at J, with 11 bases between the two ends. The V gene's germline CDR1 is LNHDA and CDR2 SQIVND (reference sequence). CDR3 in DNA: TGTGCCAGTAGTCGAGACAGGCCCAATCAGCCCCAGCATTTT. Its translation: CASSRDRPNQPQHF.

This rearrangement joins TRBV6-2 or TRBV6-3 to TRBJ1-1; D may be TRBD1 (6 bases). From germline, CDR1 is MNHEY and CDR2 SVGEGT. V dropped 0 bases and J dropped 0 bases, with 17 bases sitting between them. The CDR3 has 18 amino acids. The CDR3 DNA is TGTGCCAGCAGTTACTCGAACCGGGACACAGGCATGAACACTGAAGCTTTCTTT. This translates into CASSYSNRDTGMNTEAFF.

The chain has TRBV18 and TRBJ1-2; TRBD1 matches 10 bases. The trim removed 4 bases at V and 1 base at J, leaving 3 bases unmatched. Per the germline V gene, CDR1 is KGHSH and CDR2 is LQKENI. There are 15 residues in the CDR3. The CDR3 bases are TGTGCCAGCTCACAAGGGACAGGGGATAACTATGGCTACACCTTC. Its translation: CASSQGTGDNYGYTF.

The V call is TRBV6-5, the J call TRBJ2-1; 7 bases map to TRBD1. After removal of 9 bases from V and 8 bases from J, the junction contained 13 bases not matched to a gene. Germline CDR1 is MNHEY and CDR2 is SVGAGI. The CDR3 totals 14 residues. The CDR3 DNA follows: TGTGCCAGTGAAGAGGGGGCGCAGGCCGATGAGCAGTTCTTC. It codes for CASEEGAQADEQFF.

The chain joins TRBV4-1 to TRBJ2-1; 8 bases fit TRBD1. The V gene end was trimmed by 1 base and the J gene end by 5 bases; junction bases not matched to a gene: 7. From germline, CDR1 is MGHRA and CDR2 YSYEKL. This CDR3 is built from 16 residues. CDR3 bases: TGCGCCAGCAGCCAAGTGGCAGGGGGCATCCACAATGAGCAGTTCTTC. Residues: CASSQVAGGIHNEQFF.

The CDR3 sequence is CASSTRGYEQYF. DNA of the CDR3: TGTGCCAGTAGTACCAGGGGTTACGAGCAGTACTTC. V gene TRBV19 combines with J gene TRBJ2-7, with a tentative D call TRBD1 (6 bases). The germline gives CDR1 LNHDA, CDR2 SQIVND (reference sequence). V gave up 4 bases and J gave up 4 bases, with 8 bases separating them. The CDR3 loop spans 12 amino acids.

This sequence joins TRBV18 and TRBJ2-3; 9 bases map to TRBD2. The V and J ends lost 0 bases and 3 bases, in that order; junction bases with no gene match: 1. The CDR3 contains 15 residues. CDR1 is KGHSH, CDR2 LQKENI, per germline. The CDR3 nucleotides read TGTGCCAGCTCACCACCGAGCGGGGGGACAGATACGCAGTATTTT. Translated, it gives CASSPPSGGTDTQYF.

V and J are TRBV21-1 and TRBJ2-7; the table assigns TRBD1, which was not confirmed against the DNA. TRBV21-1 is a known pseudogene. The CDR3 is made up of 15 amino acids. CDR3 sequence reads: CASSKGWETGYEQYF. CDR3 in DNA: TGTGCCAGCAGCAAAGGTTGGGAGACAGGGTACGAGCAGTACTTC.

CDR3 residues: CASSLAEDRVLFKNIQYF. CDR3 bases: TGTGCCAGCAGCTTAGCGGAAGACAGGGTTTTGTTCAAAAACATTCAGTACTTC. The J gene is TRBJ2-4, the V gene TRBV11-2; TRBD1 matches 7 bases. From germline, CDR1 is SGHAT and CDR2 FQNNGV. With 1 base clipped from V and 3 bases from J, the junction kept 12 bases outside the gene matches. This CDR3 region has 18 residues.

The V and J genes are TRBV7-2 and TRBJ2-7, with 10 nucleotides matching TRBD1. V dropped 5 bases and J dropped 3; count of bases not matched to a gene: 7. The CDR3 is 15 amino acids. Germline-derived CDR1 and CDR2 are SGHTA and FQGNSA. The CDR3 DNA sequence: TGTGCCAGCAGCGCCGGGACAGGGGCCCTCTACGAGCAGTACTTC. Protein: CASSAGTGALYEQYF.

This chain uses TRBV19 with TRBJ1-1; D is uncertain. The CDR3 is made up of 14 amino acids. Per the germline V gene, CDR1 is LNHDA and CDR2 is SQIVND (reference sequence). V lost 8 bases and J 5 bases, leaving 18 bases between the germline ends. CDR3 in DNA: TGTGCCAGTCAAGTTCGGGGTATACAGACTGAAGCTTTCTTT. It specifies CASQVRGIQTEAFF.

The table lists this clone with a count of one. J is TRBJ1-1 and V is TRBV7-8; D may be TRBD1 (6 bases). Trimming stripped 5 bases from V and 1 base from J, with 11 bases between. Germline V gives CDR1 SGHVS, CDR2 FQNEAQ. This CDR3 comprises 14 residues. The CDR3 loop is CASSQGHRNTEAFF. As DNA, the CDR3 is TGTGCCAGCAGCCAGGGACATAGGAACACTGAAGCTTTCTTT.

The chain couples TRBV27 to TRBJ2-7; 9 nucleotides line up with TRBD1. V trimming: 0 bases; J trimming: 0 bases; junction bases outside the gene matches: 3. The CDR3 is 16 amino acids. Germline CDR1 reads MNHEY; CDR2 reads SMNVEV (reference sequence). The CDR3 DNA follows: TGTGCCAGCAGTTTATCGGAGACAGGGGGCTCCTACGAGCAGTACTTC. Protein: CASSLSETGGSYEQYF.

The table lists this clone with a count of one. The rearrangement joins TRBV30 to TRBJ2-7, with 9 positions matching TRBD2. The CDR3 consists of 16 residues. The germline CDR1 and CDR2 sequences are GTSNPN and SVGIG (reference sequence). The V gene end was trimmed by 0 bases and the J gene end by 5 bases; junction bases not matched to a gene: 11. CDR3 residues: CAWSVLGRGGLHEQYF. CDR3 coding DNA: TGTGCCTGGAGTGTACTTGGGCGGGGGGGCCTCCACGAGCAGTACTTC.

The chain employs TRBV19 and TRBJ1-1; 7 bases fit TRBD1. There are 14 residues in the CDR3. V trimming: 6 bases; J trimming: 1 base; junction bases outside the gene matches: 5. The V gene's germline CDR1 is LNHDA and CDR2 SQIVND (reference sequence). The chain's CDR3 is CASSRQGSNTEAFF. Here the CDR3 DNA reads TGTGCCAGTAGCCGACAGGGATCGAACACTGAAGCTTTCTTT. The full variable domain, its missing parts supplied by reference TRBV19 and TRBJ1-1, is DGGITQSPKYLFRKEGQNVTLSCEQNLNHDAMYWYRQDPGQGLRLIYYSQIVNDFQKGDIAEGYSVSREKKESFPLTVTSAQKNPTAFYLCASSRQGSNTEAFFGQGTRLTVV.

CDR3 bases: TGTGCCAGCAGCGTAGGTTCTTCGTGGCGGGGCAGCACAGATACGCAGTATTTT. This gives the protein CASSVGSSWRGSTDTQYF. The rearrangement uses TRBV9 and TRBJ2-3, with TRBD2 as a possible D gene (6 bases). Deletions cut 0 bases from V and 0 bases from J, with 17 bases between. Germline-derived CDR1 and CDR2 are SGDLS and YYNGEE. This CDR3 contains 18 residues. The full variable domain, completed using reference TRBV9 and TRBJ2-3, is DSGVTQTPKHLITATGQRVTLRCSPRSGDLSVYWYQQSLDQGLQFLIQYYNGEERAKGNILERFSAQQFPDLHSELNLSSLELGDSALYFCASSVGSSWRGSTDTQYFGPGTRLTVL.

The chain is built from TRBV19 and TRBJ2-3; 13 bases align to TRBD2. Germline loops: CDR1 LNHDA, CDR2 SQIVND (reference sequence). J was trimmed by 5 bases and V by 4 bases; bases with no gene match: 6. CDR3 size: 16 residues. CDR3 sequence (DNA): TGTGCCAGTAGTAGGGGACTAGCGGGGTCGGGAGATACGCAGTATTTT. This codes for CASSRGLAGSGDTQYF.

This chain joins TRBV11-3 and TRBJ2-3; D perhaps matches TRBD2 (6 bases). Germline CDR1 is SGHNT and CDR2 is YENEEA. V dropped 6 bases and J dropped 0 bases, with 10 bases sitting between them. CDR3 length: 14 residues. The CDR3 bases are TGTGCCAGCAGTATGGGGGGTAGCACAGATACGCAGTATTTT. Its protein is CASSMGGSTDTQYF.

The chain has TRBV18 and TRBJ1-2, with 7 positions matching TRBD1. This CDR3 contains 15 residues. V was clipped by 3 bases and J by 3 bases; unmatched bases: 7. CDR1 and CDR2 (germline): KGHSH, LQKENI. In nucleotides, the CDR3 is TGTGCCAGCTCACCTCAACGGACAGGAGACTATGGCTACACCTTC. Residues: CASSPQRTGDYGYTF. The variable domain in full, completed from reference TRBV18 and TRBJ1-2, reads NAGVMQNPRHLVRRRGQEARLRCSPMKGHSHVYWYRQLPEEGLKFMVYLQKENIIDESGMPKERFSAEFPKEGPSILRIQQVVRGDSAAYFCASSPQRTGDYGYTFGSGTRLTVV.

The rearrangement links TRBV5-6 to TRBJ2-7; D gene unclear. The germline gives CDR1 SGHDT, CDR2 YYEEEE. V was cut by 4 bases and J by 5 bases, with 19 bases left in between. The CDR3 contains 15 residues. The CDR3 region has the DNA TGTGCCAGCAGCCTTCAACCACAGAGAACCCACGAGCAGTACTTC. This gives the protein CASSLQPQRTHEQYF.

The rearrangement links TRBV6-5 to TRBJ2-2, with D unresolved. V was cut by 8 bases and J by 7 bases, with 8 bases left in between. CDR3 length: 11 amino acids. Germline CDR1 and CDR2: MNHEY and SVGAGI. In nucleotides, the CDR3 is TGTGCCAGCCCGGTTCGCGGGGAGCTGTTTTTT. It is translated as CASPVRGELFF.

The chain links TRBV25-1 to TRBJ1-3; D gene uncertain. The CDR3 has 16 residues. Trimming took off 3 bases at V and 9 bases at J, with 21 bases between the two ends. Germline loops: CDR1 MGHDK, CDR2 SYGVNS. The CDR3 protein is CASSDPNNHLRGTIYF. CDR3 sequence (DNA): TGTGCCAGCAGTGATCCCAACAACCACCTGCGAGGCACCATATATTTT.

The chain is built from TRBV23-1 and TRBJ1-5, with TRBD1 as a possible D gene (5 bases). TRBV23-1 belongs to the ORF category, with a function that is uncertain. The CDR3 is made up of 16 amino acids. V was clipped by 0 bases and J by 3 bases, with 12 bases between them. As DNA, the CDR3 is TGCGCCAGCAGTCAATCAGGCCAGGGATCCAATCAGCCCCAGCATTTT. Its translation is CASSQSGQGSNQPQHF.

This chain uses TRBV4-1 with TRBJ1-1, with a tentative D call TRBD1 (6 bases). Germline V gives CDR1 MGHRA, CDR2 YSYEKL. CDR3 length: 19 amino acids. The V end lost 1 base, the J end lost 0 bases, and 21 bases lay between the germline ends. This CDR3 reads CASSQVRGWSSRLNTEAFF. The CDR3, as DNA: TGCGCCAGCAGCCAAGTGAGGGGGTGGAGTTCGCGATTGAACACTGAAGCTTTCTTT.

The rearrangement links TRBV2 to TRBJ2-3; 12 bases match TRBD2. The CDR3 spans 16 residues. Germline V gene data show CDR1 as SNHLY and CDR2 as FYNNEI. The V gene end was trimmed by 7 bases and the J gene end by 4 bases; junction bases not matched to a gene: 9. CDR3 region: CASTPLAGGNPDTQYF. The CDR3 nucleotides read TGTGCCAGCACCCCGCTAGCGGGGGGGAACCCAGATACGCAGTATTTT.